The sample holds many counts of the clone carrying this T cell receptor beta chain. Its antigen is undetermined. This sample is part of a study of T cells in Graves' hyperthyroidism and ophthalmopathy. Study details: It was at initial diagnosis, before any treatment, that peripheral blood was collected.

Findings and caveats of the study: Expanded thyroid clonotypes (above 0.001) were mostly also found in blood.

The TCR beta CDR3 regions underwent amplification using RNA transcripts as the source. First-round RT-PCR with HTBI primers amplified the TCR CDR3 region. Each CDR3 protein is one row after TCRdb ran MiXCR on the multiplex PCR reads. The repertoire consists of around 450,000 distinct CDR3 sequences, with roughly 14% occurring once and the leading ten covering about 14%. Germline trimming cut 6 bases from V and 5 bases from J; bases unmatched to any gene: 10. Germline-derived CDR1 and CDR2 are SNHLY and FYNNEI. This CDR3 is 16 amino acids long. Those with hyperthyroidism were 18 to 65 years old, newly diagnosed, and ill for under 2 months.

The specimen sequenced was blood. This receptor was identified in a woman aged 18 to 35 with Graves' hyperthyroidism. The rearrangement uses TRBV2 and TRBJ2-1; 10 bases are a match to TRBD1. CDR3 DNA: TGTGCCAGCAGCCGGGACAGGGGTTTACTACACAATGAGCAGTTCTTC. Translation: CASSRDRGLLHNEQFF. Filled out from reference TRBV2 and TRBJ2-1, the complete variable domain reads EPEVTQTPSHQVTQMGQEVILRCVPISNHLYFYWYRQILGQKVEFLVSFYNNEISEKSEIFDDQFSVERPDGSNFTLKIRSTKLEDSAMYFCASSRDRGLLHNEQFFGPGTRLTVL.